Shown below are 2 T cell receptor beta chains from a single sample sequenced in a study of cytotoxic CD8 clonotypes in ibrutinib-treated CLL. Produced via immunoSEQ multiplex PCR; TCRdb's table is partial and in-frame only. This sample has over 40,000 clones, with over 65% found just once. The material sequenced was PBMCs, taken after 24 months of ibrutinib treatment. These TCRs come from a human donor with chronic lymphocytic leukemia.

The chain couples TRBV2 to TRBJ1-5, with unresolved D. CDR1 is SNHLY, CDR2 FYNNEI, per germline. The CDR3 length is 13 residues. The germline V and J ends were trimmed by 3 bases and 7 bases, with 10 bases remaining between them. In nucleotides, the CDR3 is TGTGCCAGCAGTGACACCCAACCCCAGCCCCAGCATTTT. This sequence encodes CASSDTQPQPQHF.

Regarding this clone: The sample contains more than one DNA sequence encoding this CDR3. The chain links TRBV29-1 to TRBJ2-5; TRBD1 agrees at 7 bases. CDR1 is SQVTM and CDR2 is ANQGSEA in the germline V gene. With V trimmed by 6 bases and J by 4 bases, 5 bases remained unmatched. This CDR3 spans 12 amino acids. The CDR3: CSVRQGGETQYF. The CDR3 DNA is TGCAGCGTAAGACAGGGTGGAGAGACCCAGTACTTC.